The next 27 T cell receptor beta chains were all read from a single sample in a study of blood T cells in healthy people across ages. With a J-beta primer mix and a sample-barcoded 5' primer, a second PCR ran roughly 6 to 11 cycles. TCRdb independently ran MiXCR on the 5' RACE reads; one entry per CDR3 protein. The sample shows about 640,000 distinct CDR3 sequences, approximately 40% of them seen only once. The specimen sequenced was blood. The source is a man older than 75 in good health.

Notes on this clonotype: This clone may be a read error of a much larger clone one base away. The rearrangement uses TRBV20-1 and TRBJ1-6, with D perhaps TRBD1 (5 bases). V lost 6 bases and J 11 bases, leaving 17 bases between the germline ends. This CDR3 comprises 13 residues. The germline V gene has CDR1 DFQATT and CDR2 SNEGSKA (reference sequence). CDR3 residues: CSAQTAANPPLHF. The CDR3 DNA sequence: TGCAGTGCCCAGACAGCAGCGAATCCACCCCTCCACTTT.

With respect to this clonotype: A clone one base away is much larger, so this may be a read error. The chain uses TRBV5-1 and TRBJ2-7, with D unclear. CDR1 and CDR2 from the germline V gene are SGHRS and YFSETQ. V lost 7 bases, J lost 7 bases, and 15 bases lay in between. CDR3 length equals 12 residues. This chain's CDR3 is CASSLSSNEQYF. The CDR3 region has the DNA TGCGCCAGCTCCCTCAGTAGCAATGAGCAGTACTTC.

This clonotype was detected a few times. This sequence joins TRBV10-3 and TRBJ1-1; no firm D call. This CDR3 spans 14 amino acids. Germline CDR1 ENHRY, CDR2 SYGVKD. The V gene lost 2 bases and the J gene lost 1 base, with 8 bases spanning the gap. DNA of the CDR3: TGTGCCATCAGTGAGAGGCAAACGAACACTGAAGCTTTCTTT. Protein product: CAISERQTNTEAFF.

The chain is built from TRBV12-3 or TRBV12-4 and TRBJ2-5; TRBD2 is a possible D gene (6 bases). The length of the CDR3 is 14 residues. Trimming pared 8 bases from V and 5 bases from J, leaving 18 bases between. The CDR3 DNA is TGTGCCAGCTCGACCCCGGCAGGGAGGGAGACCCAGTACTTC. Translated, it gives CASSTPAGRETQYF.

This clonotype was counted only a few times. The rearrangement links TRBV5-1 to TRBJ2-3; TRBD2 agrees at 7 bases. After removal of 4 bases from V and 4 bases from J, the junction contained 9 bases not matched to a gene. Germline V gene lookup returns CDR1 SGHRS and CDR2 YFSETQ. The CDR3 contains 15 residues. DNA for the CDR3: TGCGCCAGCAGCCTACGGGCGGGAGTGGCAGATACGCAGTATTTT. As protein: CASSLRAGVADTQYF.

This rearrangement joins TRBV6-2 or TRBV6-3 to TRBJ2-1; 8 bases are shared with TRBD1. The junction had 8 bases not matched to a gene; V was cut back by 3 bases and J by 1 base. There are 17 residues in the CDR3. Germline-derived CDR1 and CDR2 are MNHEY and SVGEGT. The CDR3 sequence: CASSYSPRGRSYNEQFF. The CDR3 DNA reads as TGTGCCAGCAGTTATAGTCCCAGGGGGCGATCCTACAATGAGCAGTTCTTC.

The chain recombines TRBV11-2 with TRBJ1-2, with 8 bases aligning to TRBD1. Germline values: CDR1 SGHAT, CDR2 FQNNGV. The CDR3 is 15 residues long. V dropped 4 bases and J dropped 8; count of bases not matched to a gene: 12. The CDR3 sequence: CASSSRLLGQGGYTF. The CDR3, as DNA: TGTGCCAGCAGCTCACGACTCCTCGGACAGGGCGGCTACACCTTC.

A remark on this clonotype: Just one base apart from a much larger clone, this may be a read error. The chain carries TRBV5-5 and TRBJ2-1, with 9 bases lining up with TRBD2. The CDR3 runs 16 residues. Germline values: CDR1 SGHKS, CDR2 YYEKEE (reference sequence). As DNA, the CDR3 is TGTGCCAGCAGCTCCATTAGCGGGAGTGAGCTCAATAAGCAGTTCTTC. This translates into CASSSISGSELNKQFF.

The CDR3 loop is CASSPGRGDEQFF. CDR3 in DNA: TGTGCCAGCAGCCCGGGGCGAGGGGATGAGCAGTTCTTC. The chain is built from TRBV7-3 and TRBJ2-1; D possibly matches TRBD1 or TRBD2 (5 bases each). The CDR3 runs to 13 residues. The germline V gene has CDR1 SGHTA and CDR2 FQGTGA. The germline V and J ends were trimmed by 5 bases and 8 bases, with 13 bases remaining between them.

The chain joins TRBV7-3 to TRBJ2-1; D uncertain. Germline lookup yields CDR1 SGHTA and CDR2 FQGTGA. This CDR3 has 16 amino acids. V was clipped by 0 bases and J by 10 bases, with 19 bases between them. The CDR3 reads CASSLTPSTLGYEQFF. CDR3 in DNA: TGTGCCAGCAGCTTAACCCCCTCTACCTTGGGCTACGAGCAGTTCTTC.

Worth noting for this clonotype: It may be a read error: a sequence one base away is much more abundant. This chain links TRBV7-2 with TRBJ2-3; TRBD2 matches 11 bases. Trimming took 5 bases from V and 6 from J; bases not matched to a gene: 10. Germline CDR1 SGHTA, CDR2 FQGNSA. The CDR3 has 16 residues. In DNA, the CDR3 is TGTGCCAGCAGCGCTACTAGCGGGGGACCTCTGGATACGCAGTATTTT. Translating it yields CASSATSGGPLDTQYF. The full variable domain, rest sourced from reference TRBV7-2 and TRBJ2-3, is GAGVSQSPSNKVTEKGKDVELRCDPISGHTALYWYRQSLGQGLEFLIYFQGNSAPDKSGLPSDRFSAERTGGSVSTLTIQRTQQEDSAVYLCASSATSGGPLDTQYFGPGTRLTVL.

This clonotype was found a few times. The chain couples TRBV2 to TRBJ1-6; tentatively, D is TRBD1 (5 bases). V shed 2 bases and J shed 7 bases, with 12 bases lying between them. CDR3 length: 15 amino acids. CDR1 SNHLY and CDR2 FYNNEI come from the germline V gene. The CDR3 is CASSENGQGNSPLHF. CDR3 sequence (DNA): TGTGCCAGCAGTGAAAATGGGCAGGGAAATTCACCCCTCCACTTT.

The V gene is TRBV29-1, the J gene TRBJ2-5; D possibly corresponds to TRBD1 (5 bases). The germline CDR1 and CDR2 sequences are SQVTM and ANQGSEA. There are 12 residues in the CDR3. V lost 4 bases and J lost 3, with 9 bases in between. In nucleotides, the CDR3 is TGCAGCGTTGCGGCAGGGAAAGAGACCCAGTACTTC. As protein: CSVAAGKETQYF.

This clonotype came up a few times. CDR3 sequence: CASSSVLGYEQYF. Written as DNA, the CDR3 is TGTGCCAGCAGCTCAGTTTTAGGGTACGAGCAGTACTTC. The V gene is TRBV7-6, the J gene TRBJ2-7; D gene uncertain. Between the trimmed V and J ends, which lost 4 bases and 4 bases, there was a span of 11 bases. This CDR3 has 13 amino acids. The germline gives CDR1 SGHVS, CDR2 FNYEAQ.

This clonotype has a handful of counts. This could be a read error, since a much larger clone is one nucleotide away. This chain connects TRBV14 to TRBJ1-1; D remains ambiguous. The germline V gene encodes CDR1 SGHDN and CDR2 FVKESK. The CDR3 spans 14 residues. V lost 4 bases to trimming and J lost 5 bases, with 14 bases between them. In nucleotides, the CDR3 is TGTGCCAGCAGCCGGGCTGCCCGTTTTACTGAAGCTTTCTTT. This gives the protein CASSRAARFTEAFF.

This chain joins TRBV6-6 and TRBJ2-1; 7 bases map to TRBD2. Germline values: CDR1 MNHNY, CDR2 SVGAGI (reference sequence). The CDR3 is 14 amino acids. After removal of 2 bases from V and 8 bases from J, the junction contained 6 bases not matched to a gene. This chain's CDR3 is CASSYVGGPYEQFF. DNA for the CDR3: TGTGCCAGCAGTTACGTGGGAGGGCCTTATGAGCAGTTCTTC.

The rearrangement joins TRBV5-1 to TRBJ2-5; 8 bases align to TRBD2. CDR1 and CDR2 from the germline V gene are SGHRS and YFSETQ. CDR3 length: 16 residues. With 4 bases clipped from V and 1 base from J, the junction kept 9 bases outside the gene matches. The CDR3 region is CASSHQTSGIQETQYF. The CDR3 nucleotides read TGCGCCAGCAGCCACCAAACTAGCGGTATCCAAGAGACCCAGTACTTC.

The chain links TRBV7-9 to TRBJ2-3; 8 nucleotides match TRBD2. Losses at the gene ends were 8 bases for V and 4 bases for J; bases not matched to a gene: 2. CDR3 length: 12 residues. Germline assignment: CDR1 SEHNR and CDR2 FQNEAQ (reference sequence). CDR3 in DNA: TGTGCCAGCGCGCGGGAGGCAGATACGCAGTATTTT. Amino acids: CASAREADTQYF.

This clonotype was seen a handful of times. The chain combines TRBV27 with TRBJ2-7; 9 bases map to TRBD2. Germline CDR1 and CDR2: MNHEY and SMNVEV (reference sequence). J was trimmed by 1 base and V by 0 bases; bases with no gene match: 1. The CDR3 covers 15 residues. CDR3 protein: CASSLSRGGSYEQYF. Written as DNA, the CDR3 is TGTGCCAGCAGTTTATCGCGGGGGGGGTCCTACGAGCAGTACTTC.

The chain links TRBV7-8 to TRBJ2-7, with 12 bases lining up with TRBD2. Per the germline V gene, CDR1 is SGHVS and CDR2 is FQNEAQ. The V and J ends lost 5 bases and 6 bases, in that order; junction bases with no gene match: 5. CDR3 size: 14 residues. In DNA, the CDR3 is TGTGCCAGCAGCCTGCTAGCGGGAGGGGGCGAGCAGTACTTC. Protein sequence: CASSLLAGGGEQYF. The complete variable domain, with remaining parts taken from reference TRBV7-8 and TRBJ2-7, reads GAGVSQSPRYKVAKRGQDVALRCDPISGHVSLFWYQQALGQGPEFLTYFQNEAQLDKSGLPSDRFFAERPEGSVSTLKIQRTQQEDSAVYLCASSLLAGGGEQYFGPGTRLTVT.

The gene calls are TRBV15 and TRBJ1-5; D may be TRBD1 (5 bases). Germline V CDR1 and CDR2: LNHNV, YYDKDF (reference sequence). V was shortened by 1 base and J by 4 bases, with 14 bases between the two germline ends. The CDR3 contains 16 residues. The CDR3 sequence is CATSRVDRGRNQPQHF. In DNA, the CDR3 is TGTGCCACCAGCAGAGTTGATAGGGGTAGGAATCAGCCCCAGCATTTT.

This clonotype was found a few times. V usage is TRBV5-1 and J usage is TRBJ2-6; 8 positions match TRBD1. This CDR3 contains 18 residues. CDR1 and CDR2 (germline): SGHRS, YFSETQ. Germline trimming cut 0 bases from V and 2 bases from J; bases unmatched to any gene: 7. As DNA, the CDR3 is TGCGCCAGCAGCTTGGATGGACAGGGAACAGCTGGGGCCAACGTCCTGACTTTC. As protein: CASSLDGQGTAGANVLTF.

This clonotype was detected a few times. The V gene is TRBV12-3 or TRBV12-4, the J gene TRBJ2-6; 7 nucleotides match TRBD2. The CDR3 runs to 18 residues. The junction had 12 bases not matched to a gene; V was cut back by 7 bases and J by 0 bases. CDR3 region: CASNPGGYTSSGANVLTF. The CDR3 DNA is TGTGCCAGCAACCCCGGGGGGTACACAAGCTCTGGGGCCAACGTCCTGACTTTC.

The chain employs TRBV7-2 and TRBJ2-3, with TRBD2 matching over 10 bases. From germline, CDR1 is SGHTA and CDR2 FQGNSA. The CDR3 has 18 amino acids. The V gene end was trimmed by 1 base and the J gene end by 2 bases; junction bases not matched to a gene: 9. For the CDR3, the DNA is TGTGCCAGCAGCTTAGAGTTGCTAGCGGGGGCTTCCACAGATACGCAGTATTTT. Translated, it gives CASSLELLAGASTDTQYF.

V gene TRBV5-1 combines with J gene TRBJ2-3; the D is unclear. CDR3 length: 12 residues. V lost 1 base and J lost 5, with 5 bases in between. The germline CDR1 and CDR2 sequences are SGHRS and YFSETQ. CDR3 amino acids: CASSLYLDTQYF. Here the CDR3 DNA reads TGCGCCAGCAGCTTGTACCTAGATACGCAGTATTTT.

This clonotype was counted between two and nine times. At one boundary the junction diverges from the germline segment, which might be a read error. This chain connects TRBV7-7 to TRBJ2-3; TRBD2 agrees at 11 bases. From germline, CDR1 is SSHAT and CDR2 FNYEAQ (reference sequence). This CDR3 has 17 amino acids. The CDR3: CASNSLRLAGKRHTQYF. As DNA, the CDR3 is TGTGCTAGCAACTCACTAAGACTAGCGGGAAAGAGGCATACGCAGTATTTT. Full variable domain (rest looked up from reference TRBV7-7 and TRBJ2-3): GAGVSQSPRYKVTKRGQDVTLRCDPISSHATLYWYQQALGQGPEFLTYFNYEAQPDKSGLPSDRFSAERPEGSISTLTIQRTEQRDSAMYRCASNSLRLAGKRHTQYFGPGTRLTVL.

The rearrangement uses TRBV19 and TRBJ2-3, with D maybe TRBD2 (5 bases). The CDR3 loop spans 13 amino acids. The ends were cut back, 2 bases at V and 6 bases at J, with 9 bases in the middle. In germline, CDR1 is LNHDA, CDR2 SQIVND (reference sequence). The CDR3 here is CASSIRRADTQYF. CDR3 nucleotide sequence: TGTGCCAGTAGTATACGGCGGGCGGATACGCAGTATTTT.